This T cell receptor beta chain was observed in a study of shared clonotypes between healthy human individuals. On the study more broadly: CD8 memory received one plate per donor, CD8 naive two, CD4 memory three and CD4 naive three.

Sequenced by immunoSEQ multiplex PCR; TCRdb stores in-frame clones only, minus some. The sample carries approximately 980,000 clones, approximately 80% recorded once. Study-wide results and caveats: Among non-shared clonotypes, generation probabilities were lower than among those shared by all four donors.

Concerning this clone itself: Its antigen remains unidentified. Additional DNA sequences in this sample encode the identical CDR3.

V lost 1 base, J lost 7 bases, and 2 bases stayed unmatched. CDR3 length: 13 amino acids. CDR1 GTSNPN and CDR2 SVGIG come from the germline V gene (reference sequence). A CD45RA-negative memory subset and a CD45RA+ naive subset were separated from the CD4+ cells. The chain carries TRBV30 and TRBJ1-5; 9 bases align to TRBD1. The sequence was collected from a man between 18 and 35 years old in good health. Sequenced: memory CD4+ T cells sorted from blood. Indicated subset: CD45RA-negative fraction. Here the CDR3 reads CAWSAGQGQPQHF. The CDR3 nucleotides read TGTGCCTGGAGTGCGGGACAGGGACAGCCCCAGCATTTT.